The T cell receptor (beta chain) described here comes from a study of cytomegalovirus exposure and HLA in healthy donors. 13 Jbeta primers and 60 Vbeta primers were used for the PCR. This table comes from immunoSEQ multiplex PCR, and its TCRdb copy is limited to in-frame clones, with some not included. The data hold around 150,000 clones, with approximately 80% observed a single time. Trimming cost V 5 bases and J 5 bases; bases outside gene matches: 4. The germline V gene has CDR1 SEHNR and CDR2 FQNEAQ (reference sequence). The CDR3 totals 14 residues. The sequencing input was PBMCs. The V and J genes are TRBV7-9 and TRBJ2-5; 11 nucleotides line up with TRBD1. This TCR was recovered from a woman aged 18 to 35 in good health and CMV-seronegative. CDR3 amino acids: CASSGQGAGETQYF. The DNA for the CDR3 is TGTGCCAGCAGCGGACAGGGGGCGGGGGAGACCCAGTACTTC.